The following is a T cell receptor beta chain sequence with its context. This clonotype was counted at least ten times. Its antigen is currently not known. No much larger clonotype is one base removed from it; base qualities were not supplied. The data are from a study of regulatory T cells in long-lasting Graves disease (dated by TCRdb to the early 2020s). About the investigation overall: Persistent Graves' disease meant more than 5 years of antithyroid drug treatment with TSH receptor autoantibodies that stayed positive. The study was conducted in China and was registered as a clinical trial. In the clinical cohort, patients with persistent Graves' disease had used antithyroid drugs for an average of about 10.3 years. This study used TCR sequencing and RNA sequencing of peripheral blood to compare persistent Graves' disease patients against newly diagnosed Graves' disease patients. A total of around 35 samples underwent TCR sequencing, from about 13 patients with persistent Graves' disease and approximately 20 patients with newly diagnosed Graves' disease.

Explained via the paper, the time point label denotes: persistent/refractory GD, antithyroid drugs over 5 years with positive TRAb. For both TCR sequencing and RNA sequencing, RNA was extracted from PBMCs in TRIzol. The diagnosis of Graves' disease followed American Thyroid Association guidelines. The patients came from an endocrinology department in Xi'an, China. Each patient gave around 9.2 milliliters of peripheral blood, collected in an EDTA anticoagulant tube. Ficoll Paque Plus density gradient separation was used to isolate PBMCs, and no further T cell sorting was performed. An Agilent 2100 Bioanalyzer and agarose gel were used to check RNA quality, while a NanoDrop 2000 measured RNA concentration. Findings and caveats that apply to the study as a whole: Persistent disease showed preferential use of TRBV28, TRBJ1-2 and TRBJ2-5, whereas newly diagnosed disease favored TRBV20-1 and TRBJ2-1. As a limitation, the authors acknowledged that the small sample size may reduce accuracy. A larger number of public clonotypes was shared among persistent patients (about 2,700) than among newly diagnosed patients (roughly 980). Sequencing and analysis were limited to the TCR beta chain. Compared with newly diagnosed patients, persistent Graves' disease patients had lower TCR Shannon entropy and fewer highly expanded clones, which suggests clonal expansion. Peripheral blood alone was examined, since thyroid tissue, which constituted the primary lesion, could not be accessed.

Library creation used multiplex PCR. The data were produced on an Illumina HiSeq 4000. To build TCR beta libraries, CDR3 regions were amplified by Arm-PCR using iRepertoire HTBI primers. Gel purification was performed on PCR products prior to sequencing. Regarding the original processing steps: Gene usage analysis of CDR3 amino acid clonotypes used the 55 to 80 TRBV and fewer than 15 TRBJ segments found across samples. COPE and FqMerger were used to merge filtered high-quality paired reads into contigs. BLAST was used to align contigs to the IMGT TRBV, TRBD and TRBJ reference genes, and CDR3 was defined following IMGT. Clonotypes above 0.1% frequency were classified as highly expanded clones. Repertoire diversity was measured by Shannon entropy, and V-J evenness by the Gini coefficient. Public clonotypes were defined as clonotypes shared by more than one individual. The raw public reads went through TCRdb reprocessing: fastp at Q25, MiXCR clone calling, in-frame beta chains kept. Rows merge per CDR3 protein into single entries with the most common DNA and genes. The V and J calls shown here were made by TCRdb, not taken from the authors' results. This sample holds under 450,000 distinct CDR3 sequences; approximately 23% were observed only once. Around 30% of the sample goes to the ten largest clones.

The CDR3 spans 14 residues, from the cysteine through the phenylalanine. Only the CDR3 portion is preserved as DNA: 42 bases, with reading frame beginning at the first base. In the germline V gene, CDR1 corresponds to MDHEN and CDR2 to SYDVKM. Trimming takes 5 bases from V and 5 bases from J, and the germline ends sit 16 bases apart. The TCR comes from a woman aged 40 to 50 with Graves disease. Donor details come from another sample of the same person, matched by shared clones. The sequence is built from TRBV28 and TRBJ2-7, with TRBD2 tentatively as D gene (6 bases match). Sequencing was performed on peripheral blood mononuclear cells (PBMCs), taken when the disease was refractory, from a patient treated with antithyroid drugs. The CDR3 reads as follows: CASSRFVGTDEQYF. The nucleotide sequence is given as TGTGCCAGCAGTAGGTTCGTAGGGACTGACGAGCAGTACTTC.